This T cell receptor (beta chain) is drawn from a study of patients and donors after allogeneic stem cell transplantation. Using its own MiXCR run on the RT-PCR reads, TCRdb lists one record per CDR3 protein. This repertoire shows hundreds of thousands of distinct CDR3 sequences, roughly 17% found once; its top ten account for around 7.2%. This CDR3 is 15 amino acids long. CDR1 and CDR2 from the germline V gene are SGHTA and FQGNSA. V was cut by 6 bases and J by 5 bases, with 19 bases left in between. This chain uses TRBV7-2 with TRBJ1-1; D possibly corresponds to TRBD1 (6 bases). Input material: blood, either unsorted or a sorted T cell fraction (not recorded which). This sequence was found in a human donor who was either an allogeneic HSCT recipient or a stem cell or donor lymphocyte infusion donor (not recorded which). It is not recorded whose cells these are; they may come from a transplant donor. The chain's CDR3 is CASSPVGGLGTEAFF. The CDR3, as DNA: TGTGCCAGCAGTCCTGTCGGGGGGCTAGGTACTGAAGCTTTCTTT.